Presented here are 19 T cell receptor beta chains from one specimen sequenced in a study of CXCR3-negative and CXCR3-positive naive CD8 T cells. Study-wide results and caveats: Greater hydrophobicity was found in TRB CDR3s of CXCR3-positive naive cells than of CXCR3-negative naive cells.

These TCRs' antigens remain unknown. Each TRB cDNA library was prepared by 5' RACE (with UMI labels). TCRdb reprocessed the 5' RACE reads and reports one entry per CDR3 protein, with no DNA. Its table lists 100,000 to 150,000 distinct CDR3 sequences. The sequencing sample was made of naive CXCR3+ CD8+ T cells from blood. Subset given: CD45RO-CCR7+CD27+CD95- naive CD8+ T cells expressing CXCR3 (TNR3+). These receptors originate from a human donor in good health. Some clones in this sample may be carry-over from other donors' samples.

The chain's CDR3 is CASSLELMEEQYF. This chain links TRBV7-9 with TRBJ2-7. Germline CDR1 SEHNR, CDR2 FQNEAQ (reference sequence). This CDR3 comprises 13 residues. Together with reference TRBV7-9 and TRBJ2-7, the CDR3 gives the full variable domain: DTGVSQNPRHKITKRGQNVTFRCDPISEHNRLYWYRQTLGQGPEFLTYFQNEAQLEKSRLLSDRFSAERPKGSFSTLEIQRTEQGDSAMYLCASSLELMEEQYFGPGTRLTVT.

The gene calls are TRBV29-1 and TRBJ2-5. CDR1 and CDR2 from the germline V gene are SQVTM and ANQGSEA. The CDR3 is made up of 13 amino acids. CDR3 sequence reads: CSVEVPLQETQYF.

V usage is TRBV3-1 and J usage is TRBJ2-7; TCRdb selects TRBD1, and the lack of DNA leaves this call unchecked. CDR1 is LGHDT and CDR2 is YNNKEL in the germline V gene (reference sequence). This CDR3 has 14 amino acids. The CDR3 here is CASSPGPDRYEQYF.

This chain uses TRBV5-8 with TRBJ2-2; without DNA, the TCRdb call of TRBD2 cannot be checked. Germline V gene sequence: CDR1 SGHTS, CDR2 YDEGEE. The CDR3 covers 20 residues. The CDR3 loop reads CASSFVRPVEAGHNTGELFF.

The chain joins TRBV9 to TRBJ2-1; TCRdb selects TRBD2, and the lack of DNA leaves this call unchecked. From germline, CDR1 is SGDLS and CDR2 YYNGEE. The CDR3 extends over 16 amino acids. CDR3 sequence reads: CASSELSGGTYNEQFF.

This chain connects TRBV29-1 to TRBJ2-1. Germline V gives CDR1 SQVTM, CDR2 ANQGSEA. The CDR3 length is 14 residues. This chain's CDR3 is CSVELEGTYNEQFF.

The chain employs TRBV29-1 and TRBJ1-2; TCRdb names TRBD1, which stays unverified in the absence of DNA. The CDR3 is 13 residues long. Germline CDR1 reads SQVTM; CDR2 reads ANQGSEA. CDR3 region: CSVPGQGGYGYTF.

The rearrangement uses TRBV23-1 and TRBJ2-4. TRBV23-1 is flagged as an ORF with uncertain function. There are 11 residues in the CDR3. This CDR3 is CASSQSQHQYF.

The chain links TRBV4-3 to TRBJ2-2; TCRdb selects TRBD2, and the lack of DNA leaves this call unchecked. The CDR3 consists of 20 residues. Germline assignment: CDR1 LGHNA and CDR2 YSLEER. The CDR3 here is CASSHGTSGSSLANTGELFF.

The chain recombines TRBV7-7 with TRBJ2-2; lacking DNA, the TRBD2 call made by TCRdb goes unchecked. CDR3 size: 21 residues. The germline gives CDR1 SSHAT, CDR2 FNYEAQ (reference sequence). The CDR3 loop is CASSLGLLSGGPKMNTGELFF.

The J gene is TRBJ2-1, the V gene TRBV30; TCRdb proposes TRBD2, but this gene call is untestable without DNA. The CDR3 is 15 residues long. The germline V gene has CDR1 GTSNPN and CDR2 SVGIG (reference sequence). The CDR3 here is CAWTSGQNSYNEQFF. Variable domain in full (rest from reference TRBV30 and TRBJ2-1): SQTIHQWPATLVQPVGSPLSLECTVEGTSNPNLYWYRQAAGRGLQLLFYSVGIGQISSEVPQNLSASRPQDRQFILSSKKLLLSDSGFYLCAWTSGQNSYNEQFFGPGTRLTVL.

J is TRBJ2-3 and V is TRBV7-9; TCRdb reports TRBD1, a call that lacks DNA to check it against. Germline V gene sequence: CDR1 SEHNR, CDR2 FQNEAQ (reference sequence). The CDR3 is made up of 17 amino acids. The CDR3 loop is CASSPLAGGIDADTQYF.

This chain connects TRBV7-3 to TRBJ2-1; as DNA is missing, the TRBD2 call by TCRdb cannot be tested. Germline CDR1 reads SGHTA; CDR2 reads FQGTGA. The CDR3 has 15 amino acids. The CDR3: CASSLSRAGYNEQFF.

The gene calls are TRBV14 and TRBJ2-7; the TCRdb call, TRBD1, lacks DNA for checking. CDR1 SGHDN and CDR2 FVKESK come from the germline V gene. The CDR3 contains 14 residues. This CDR3 reads CASSRRLRGVEQYF.

This sequence joins TRBV4-2 and TRBJ2-4; TCRdb's D call of TRBD1 is untestable without DNA. The CDR3 runs to 14 residues. Germline V CDR1 and CDR2: LGHNA, YNFKEQ. CDR3 sequence reads: CASSPPGAGNIQYF.

The chain employs TRBV3-1 and TRBJ2-1; checking the TCRdb D call of TRBD1 is not possible without DNA. The CDR3 loop spans 17 amino acids. The germline V gene has CDR1 LGHDT and CDR2 YNNKEL (reference sequence). The CDR3 protein is CASSQDLSRDRVYEQFF.

The chain couples TRBV12-3 or TRBV12-4 to TRBJ2-7. CDR3 length: 14 residues. CDR3 region: CASSFDTDSYEQYF.

The chain recombines TRBV24-1 with TRBJ2-7; without DNA, the TCRdb call of TRBD2 cannot be checked. This CDR3 is built from 15 residues. Looked up from germline, CDR1 is KGHDR and CDR2 is SFDVKD. The chain's CDR3 is CATSGWGSEDYEQYF.

The chain combines TRBV19 with TRBJ1-5; the D call of TRBD1 rests on TCRdb alone, since no DNA is present to check it. Germline CDR1 reads LNHDA; CDR2 reads SQIVND (reference sequence). This CDR3 has 14 residues. The CDR3 sequence: CASTWGVSNQPQHF.